This T cell receptor beta chain was sequenced for a study of read filtering for tumor transcriptome and immune sequencing. Study-level information: Patients were 17 male and 11 to 15 female, mean age 65.9 years, range roughly 47 to 85. TCR-mapped reads were about 3.5 to 10.27 million with IR-seq versus roughly 75 to 1,400 with RNA-seq.

Trimming at V came to 0 bases and at J to 4 bases, leaving 8 bases not matched to a gene. Germline V lookup: CDR1 DFQATT, CDR2 SNEGSKA (reference sequence). The CDR3 length is 18 residues. General study points: Approximately 87% of IR-seq clonotypes had a single read, yet these held approximately 4% of reads.

From 350 to 500 ng of RNA, a library with molecular barcoded alpha/delta and beta/gamma adaptors was made. Each CDR3 protein gets one entry after TCRdb re-called the reads with MiXCR. Of tens of thousands of distinct CDR3 sequences in the sample, 11% to 15% were seen once. This clonotype has just a few counts. Antigen: not known. The chain couples TRBV20-1 to TRBJ2-3; 15 nucleotides align to TRBD2. The sequence was collected from a donor older than 35 with multiple myeloma. The material sequenced was a population of CD138-negative cells sorted from bone marrow. The DNA of the CDR3 is TGCAGTGCTAGAGATATTCGGGGGACTAGCGGGAGGTCAGATACGCAGTATTTT. Its translation is CSARDIRGTSGRSDTQYF.